The entry that follows covers one TCR beta chain sequence. These data come from a study of blood T cell repertoires in COVID-19. Assay: immunoSEQ multiplex PCR; the TCRdb copy retains only in-frame clones and omits some. The table includes fewer than 450,000 clones, roughly 89% detected once. Germline V lookup: CDR1 KGHSH, CDR2 LQKENI. CDR3 size: 15 residues. The ends lost 2 bases at V and 4 bases at J; junction bases unmatched: 3. The TCR was taken from a woman aged 18-30 years who had recovered from COVID-19. Sample: peripheral blood. The chain carries TRBV18 and TRBJ2-3; 10 bases fit TRBD2. CDR3 region: CASSPTSGEPDTQYF. The DNA of the CDR3 is TGTGCCAGCTCACCAACTAGCGGGGAGCCAGATACGCAGTATTTT.